Below, one TCR beta chain is given with its context. Antigen specificity is unknown. The germline CDR1 and CDR2 sequences are PRHDT and FYEKMQ (reference sequence). The CDR3 runs 15 residues. The sample comes from a study of monozygotic twins with inflammatory bowel disease. Findings and caveats of the study: The authors could not tell different T cell subtypes apart.

For every TCR library, 3500 ng of total RNA was used. TCRdb reprocessed the 5' RACE reads, keeping one entry per CDR3 protein, no DNA. This repertoire includes around 150,000 distinct CDR3 sequences. The chain uses TRBV13 and TRBJ1-6; TCRdb's D call, TRBD1, is unchecked because there is no DNA. The receptor was derived from a human donor with ulcerative colitis or Crohn's disease, or a healthy co-twin of an affected twin (not recorded which). The source material was blood. The CDR3 sequence is CASSFSGAEGSPLHF.